One sample yielded the 3 T cell receptor beta chains listed below, sequenced in a study of blood T cells in healthy people across ages. PCR was performed a second time for roughly 7 to 12 cycles using a sample-barcoded 5' primer and a J-beta primer mix. TCRdb itself ran the 5' RACE reads through MiXCR, one entry per CDR3 protein. This table holds more than 1,400,000 distinct CDR3 sequences, around two fifths found once. Input material: blood. The receptors stem from a woman aged 18-29 years in good health.

The V gene is TRBV28, the J gene TRBJ2-7, with D uncertain. Trimming shortened V by 5 bases and J by 4 bases, and 15 bases separated the two germline ends. This CDR3 region has 14 residues. Germline V gene sequence: CDR1 MDHEN, CDR2 SYDVKM. The CDR3 nucleotides read TGTGCCAGCAGTGTCAACCCGGTCTTGTACGAGCAGTACTTC. It translates to CASSVNPVLYEQYF.

The chain recombines TRBV4-1 with TRBJ2-5; 13 positions match TRBD2. Germline-derived CDR1 and CDR2 are MGHRA and YSYEKL. V shed 2 bases and J 11 bases; nucleotides not matched to a gene: 11. This CDR3 has 16 residues. The CDR3 here is CASSQPTSGGRRGQYF. CDR3 sequence (DNA): TGCGCCAGCAGCCAACCGACTAGCGGGGGGCGCCGTGGGCAGTACTTC.

This clonotype was recorded a few times. The chain employs TRBV29-1 and TRBJ2-1; D is unresolved. Germline loops: CDR1 SQVTM, CDR2 ANQGSEA. V was cut by 4 bases and J by 0 bases, with 4 bases left in between. This CDR3 region has 12 residues. The CDR3 region is CSVAFSYNEQFF. CDR3 nucleotide sequence: TGCAGCGTTGCATTCTCCTACAATGAGCAGTTCTTC.